This entry is about one T cell receptor (beta chain). Antigen specificity is unknown. The entry originates in a study of blood T cells in healthy people across ages. The study, taken as a whole, reports: There was no known CMV status for donors, so expanded clonotype changes were possibly confounded.

With a J-beta primer mix and a sample-barcoded 5' primer, a second PCR ran about 7 to 12 cycles. Unique molecular identifiers of 12 random nucleotides labeled each cDNA. One entry per CDR3 protein results from TCRdb running MiXCR on the 5' RACE reads. The data show 850,000 to 950,000 distinct CDR3 sequences, with more than 25% seen just once and roughly 17% held by the top ten. V lost 2 bases to trimming and J lost 0 bases; unmatched junction nucleotides: 3. The CDR3 is 16 amino acids. Per germline, CDR1 MNHEY and CDR2 SVGEGT. Every donor gave approximately 10 milliliters of peripheral blood. Isolating PBMCs gave at least 6.5 million of these cells per sample.

The TCR originated in a woman older than 75 in good health. The source material was blood. This chain uses TRBV6-2 or TRBV6-3 with TRBJ2-2, with 7 bases identical to TRBD2. The CDR3, as DNA: TGTGCCAGCAGTTACGGCAGCGGGGCGAACACCGGGGAGCTGTTTTTT. It yields the protein CASSYGSGANTGELFF.